These T cell receptor beta chains were read from a single sample in a study of blood T cell repertoires in COVID-19. TCRdb keeps only in-frame clones here, not all; method: immunoSEQ multiplex PCR. The sample has under 150,000 clones, approximately 81% seen once. Material: peripheral blood. The receptors were sampled from a woman older than 75 with acute or convalescent COVID-19. CDR3s include the opening cysteine and the closing phenylalanine or tryptophan. D genes are given only for firm matches. Where a row states a size, it is once, few, many or the class of an expanded clone; other rows omit it.

D gene	J gene	V gene	clone size	CDR3 protein	CDR3 DNA
NA	TRBJ1-1	TRBV7-2	NA	CASSSRPQGITEAFF	TGTGCCAGCAGCTCTCGTCCGCAGGGGATAACTGAAGCTTTCTTT
NA	TRBJ1-4	TRBV4-3	NA	CASSRNRAEKLFF	TGCGCCAGCAGCCGAAACAGGGCAGAAAAACTGTTTTTT
TRBD1	TRBJ2-5	TRBV19	NA	CASRSSGTGSGETQYF	TGTGCCAGTAGATCCTCCGGGACAGGGTCTGGAGAGACCCAGTACTTC
NA	TRBJ2-4	TRBV7-9	NA	CASSLGGGNIQYF	TGTGCCAGCAGCTTAGGAGGAGGGAACATTCAGTACTTC
TRBD1	TRBJ1-4	TRBV2	NA	CASSEFQGASGEKLFF	TGTGCCAGCAGTGAGTTCCAGGGGGCGAGCGGCGAAAAACTGTTTTTT
TRBD1	TRBJ2-1	TRBV19	NA	CASRPGGQKRYNEQFF	TGTGCCAGTAGGCCAGGGGGACAAAAAAGGTACAATGAGCAGTTCTTC
NA	TRBJ2-3	TRBV2	NA	CASKGGISTDTQYF	TGTGCCAGCAAAGGGGGAATTAGCACAGATACGCAGTATTTT
TRBD1	TRBJ1-6	TRBV27	few	CASSYLRGLSSYNSPLHF	TGTGCCAGCAGTTACCTGAGGGGGCTGAGCTCCTATAATTCACCCCTCCACTTT
TRBD1	TRBJ2-7	TRBV6-2/TRBV6-3	NA	CASSRTGTGVSYEQYF	TGTGCCAGCAGTAGAACTGGGACAGGGGTATCCTACGAGCAGTACTTC
TRBD1	TRBJ2-5	TRBV19	NA	CASSIVGDRGRETQYF	TGTGCCAGTAGTATAGTTGGGGACAGGGGGCGAGAGACCCAGTACTTC
NA	TRBJ1-1	TRBV18	few	CASSQTRTSNTEAFF	TGTGCCAGCTCACAGACTAGGACAAGCAACACTGAAGCTTTCTTT
NA	TRBJ2-7	TRBV24-1	few	CATSDPAGYEQYF	TGTGCCACCAGTGATCCCGCGGGGTACGAGCAGTACTTC
NA	TRBJ2-3	TRBV5-1	NA	CASSRTDSQIDTQYF	TGCGCCAGCAGTCGGACAGACAGTCAAATAGATACGCAGTATTTT
NA	TRBJ1-1	TRBV6-2/TRBV6-3	NA	CASSTRQVEAFF	TGTGCCAGCAGTACCAGACAGGTTGAAGCTTTCTTT
TRBD1	TRBJ2-7	TRBV7-2	NA	CASSLAQGAVEQYF	TGTGCCAGCAGCTTAGCACAGGGGGCGGTCGAGCAGTACTTC
NA	TRBJ2-1	TRBV7-2	once	CASSLGSGAGVDEQFF	TGTGCCAGCAGCTTAGGGAGTGGGGCAGGGGTCGATGAGCAGTTCTTC
NA	TRBJ2-3	TRBV2	NA	CASRGGLTRDTQYF	TGTGCCAGCAGGGGGGGGCTAACACGGGATACGCAGTATTTT
TRBD2	TRBJ2-7	TRBV5-1	medium-sized	CASSVTSGRSYEQYF	TGCGCCAGCAGCGTTACTAGCGGGAGGTCCTACGAGCAGTACTTC
NA	TRBJ2-2	TRBV29-1	NA	CSVGKEGAQPGELFF	TGCAGCGTTGGAAAGGAGGGGGCCCAACCCGGGGAGCTGTTTTTT
TRBD2	TRBJ2-2	TRBV27	NA	CASSLNGLAVPGELFF	TGTGCCAGCAGTTTAAACGGACTAGCGGTGCCCGGGGAGCTGTTTTTT
NA	TRBJ1-1	TRBV24-1	NA	CATRLGEWDTEAFF	TGTGCCACCAGGCTGGGAGAGTGGGACACTGAAGCTTTCTTT
TRBD2	TRBJ2-3	TRBV12-5	NA	CASALGTSGEFSQYF	TGTGCTAGTGCCCTGGGGACTAGCGGGGAATTTTCGCAGTATTTT
NA	TRBJ1-2	TRBV5-1	NA	CASSRTPGVSYGYTF	TGCGCCAGCAGCAGAACTCCGGGAGTTTCTTATGGCTACACCTTC
TRBD1	TRBJ1-1	TRBV6-6	NA	CASNKQGIMNTEAFF	TGTGCCAGCAACAAACAGGGGATCATGAACACTGAAGCTTTCTTT
NA	TRBJ2-4	TRBV30	NA	CAWSGLLAKNIQYF	TGTGCCTGGAGCGGTTTACTAGCCAAAAACATTCAGTACTTC
TRBD2	TRBJ2-3	TRBV5-4	NA	CATRLAGGADTQYF	TGTGCCACCCGACTAGCGGGAGGTGCAGATACGCAGTATTTT
NA	TRBJ2-3	TRBV11-2	once	CASSPGGASDTQYF	TGTGCCAGCAGCCCAGGTGGGGCTTCAGATACGCAGTATTTT
TRBD2	TRBJ2-1	TRBV7-2	NA	CASSSERGLYNEQFF	TGTGCCAGCAGCTCTGAGCGGGGTCTTTACAATGAGCAGTTCTTC
TRBD1	TRBJ2-3	TRBV18	NA	CASSQNGQGTDTQYF	TGTGCCAGCTCACAGAACGGACAGGGAACAGATACGCAGTATTTT
NA	TRBJ1-1	TRBV19	few	CASSIDPNREGTEAFF	TGTGCCAGTAGTATAGATCCCAACAGGGAAGGCACTGAAGCTTTCTTT
TRBD2	TRBJ2-3	TRBV10-1	once	CASSESYGGGVTQYF	TGCGCCAGCAGTGAGTCTTACGGCGGGGGTGTTACGCAGTATTTT
NA	TRBJ1-3	TRBV2	NA	CASSRSQASSGNTIYF	TGTGCTAGCAGCCGTTCTCAGGCCAGCTCTGGAAACACCATATATTTT
TRBD1	TRBJ2-2	TRBV2	NA	CASRISGTGVTGELFF	TGTGCCAGCAGGATTTCCGGGACAGGGGTCACCGGGGAGCTGTTTTTT
NA	TRBJ1-1	TRBV12-2	NA	CASRFRRVGGPWYTEAFF	TGTGCAAGTCGCTTCCGGAGGGTCGGGGGGCCGTGGTACACTGAAGCTTTCTTT
NA	TRBJ1-2	TRBV30	few	CAWSVQDGYTF	TGTGCCTGGAGTGTACAGGATGGCTACACCTTC
NA	TRBJ2-7	TRBV7-8	NA	CASSLPTGSSYEQYF	TGTGCCAGCAGCTTACCCACAGGATCCTCCTACGAGCAGTACTTC
NA	TRBJ2-7	TRBV11-2	NA	CASSLERGLSYEQYF	TGTGCCAGCAGCTTAGAACGGGGACTCTCCTACGAGCAGTACTTC
TRBD1	TRBJ2-7	TRBV5-6	NA	CASSKTGPWEQYF	TGTGCCAGCAGCAAGACAGGGCCTTGGGAGCAGTACTTC
NA	TRBJ1-2	TRBV6-5	once	CASSTKFDYGYTF	TGTGCCAGCAGTACAAAGTTTGACTATGGCTACACCTTC
TRBD2	TRBJ2-1	TRBV5-1	NA	CASSLQTSGREQFF	TGCGCCAGCAGCTTGCAAACTAGCGGGAGGGAGCAGTTCTTC
TRBD1	TRBJ2-7	TRBV28	once	CASSQTGGSYEQYF	TGTGCCAGCAGTCAAACAGGGGGCTCCTACGAGCAGTACTTC
NA	TRBJ2-3	TRBV30	NA	CAWSPRGRTDTQYF	TGTGCCTGGAGTCCCCGAGGGCGCACAGATACGCAGTATTTT
NA	TRBJ1-6	TRBV21-1	NA	CASSKGLAGRADSPLHF	TGTGCCAGCAGCAAAGGTCTGGCAGGCAGGGCCGATTCACCCCTCCACTTT
NA	TRBJ2-3	TRBV28	NA	CASRQRALDTQYF	TGTGCCAGCAGACAGCGGGCGCTAGATACGCAGTATTTT
NA	TRBJ1-5	TRBV6-5	NA	CASRLFLVRQPQHF	TGTGCCAGCAGATTATTCTTAGTTCGTCAGCCCCAGCATTTT
NA	TRBJ1-3	TRBV19	NA	CASSIGQGNTIYF	TGTGCCAGTAGTATCGGACAGGGAAACACCATATATTTT
NA	TRBJ1-1	TRBV6-2/TRBV6-3	once	CASSLTGYNTEAFF	TGTGCCAGCAGTTTAACAGGGTATAACACTGAAGCTTTCTTT
TRBD1	TRBJ1-5	TRBV4-1	NA	CASSPPTGAYPNQPQHF	TGCGCCAGCAGCCCCCCCACAGGGGCCTACCCGAATCAGCCCCAGCATTTT
NA	TRBJ1-2	TRBV5-6	NA	CASSPPLFGGGYTF	TGTGCCAGCAGCCCCCCTCTGTTCGGGGGTGGCTACACCTTC
TRBD1	TRBJ2-5	TRBV28	NA	CASSLNRGQETQYF	TGTGCCAGCAGTTTGAACAGGGGGCAAGAGACCCAGTACTTC
TRBD2	TRBJ2-7	TRBV9	NA	CASSVGDSGGAYEQYF	TGTGCCAGCAGCGTAGGGGATAGCGGGGGGGCCTACGAGCAGTACTTC
NA	TRBJ1-3	TRBV9	once	CASSVGGQPGNTIYF	TGTGCCAGCAGCGTAGGGGGGCAGCCTGGAAACACCATATATTTT
NA	TRBJ1-1	TRBV24-1	NA	CATSDSGMGNTEAFF	TGTGCCACCAGTGACTCAGGGATGGGGAACACTGAAGCTTTCTTT
NA	TRBJ2-2	TRBV7-9	NA	CASSSNWWQGGTGELFF	TGTGCCAGCAGCTCAAATTGGTGGCAGGGGGGCACCGGGGAGCTGTTTTTT
TRBD2	TRBJ2-2	TRBV4-3	NA	CASSQASGFGGAGELFF	TGCGCCAGCAGCCAAGCTAGCGGGTTCGGTGGGGCCGGGGAGCTGTTTTTT